This T cell receptor (beta chain) was sequenced for a study of T-cell reconstitution after alpha-beta-depleted transplantation in children (dated by TCRdb to about 2016). Regarding the research as a whole: T-cell immune reconstitution after TCRalphabeta/CD19-depleted allogeneic hematopoietic cell transplantation in children was quantitatively tracked in the study by means of TCR repertoire profiling.

CDR1 and CDR2, looked up from the germline V gene, are SQVTM and ANQGSEA. Its CDR3 holds 13 amino acids, cysteine through phenylalanine. The only DNA kept is the CDR3, 39 bases in frame from the first base. V is shortened by 4 bases, J by 2 bases, and the region joining them spans 10 bases. The library came from PCR. For sequencing, an Illumina HiSeq 2500 was employed. To normalize quantification of the TCRbeta repertoire, the TCR libraries were built with molecular barcoding that relied on unique molecular identifiers. TCRdb reprocessing: public reads trimmed at Q25 with fastp, clones called with MiXCR, in-frame beta chains kept. A single entry per CDR3 protein holds the most common genes and DNA from its merged rows. The sample profile shows 100,000 to 120,000 distinct CDR3 sequences; approximately 10% of them were found once. The ten top clones hold about 8.8% of the sample. This clonotype was counted many times. What this receptor recognizes is not known. No base-level quality is on record; no much larger clone is a single base apart.

This clonotype originated in a human donor who donated a stem cell graft to a child with acute lymphoblastic leukemia. Material: PBMCs from the stem cell graft donor, obtained from the stem cell graft. The V and J genes are TRBV29-1 and TRBJ2-3; possibly the D gene is TRBD2, per 6 matching bases. CDR3 region: CSVVGGVTDTQYF. In nucleotides, the sequence is TGCAGCGTTGTCGGAGGGGTCACAGATACGCAGTATTTT.